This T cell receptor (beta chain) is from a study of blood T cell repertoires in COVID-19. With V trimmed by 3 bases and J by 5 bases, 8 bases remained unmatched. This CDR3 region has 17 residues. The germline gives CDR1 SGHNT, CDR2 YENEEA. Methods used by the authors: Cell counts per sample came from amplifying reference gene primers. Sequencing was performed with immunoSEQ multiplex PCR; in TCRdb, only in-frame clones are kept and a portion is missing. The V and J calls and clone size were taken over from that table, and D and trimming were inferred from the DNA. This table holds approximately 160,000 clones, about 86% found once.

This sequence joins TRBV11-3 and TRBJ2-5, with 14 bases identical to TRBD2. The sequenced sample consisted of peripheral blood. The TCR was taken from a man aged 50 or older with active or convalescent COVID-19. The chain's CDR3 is CASSLGRTSGRIETQYF. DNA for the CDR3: TGTGCCAGCAGCTTGGGGCGGACTAGCGGGAGGATCGAGACCCAGTACTTC.